This T cell receptor beta chain was sequenced during a study of monozygotic twins with inflammatory bowel disease. One entry per CDR3 protein, without DNA, is what TCRdb gives after re-calling the 5' RACE reads. Reported are around 140,000 distinct CDR3 sequences; the ten largest clones contain roughly 2.5%. The CDR3 is made up of 15 amino acids. Germline assignment: CDR1 SGHDT and CDR2 YYEEEE. The sequenced material came from blood. The J gene is TRBJ2-7, the V gene TRBV5-6; TCRdb calls TRBD2, which cannot be checked without DNA. This TCR was recovered from a human donor with ulcerative colitis or Crohn's disease, or a healthy co-twin of an affected twin (not recorded which). CDR3 in amino acids: CASSLDGGRTYEQYF.